The 5 T cell receptor beta chains below come from one sample, sequenced in a study of blood T cells in healthy people across ages. The use of a sample-barcoded 5' primer and a J-beta primer mix characterized a second PCR of about 7 to 12 cycles. In TCRdb, the 5' RACE reads were re-called with MiXCR into one record per CDR3 protein. This sample has 780,000 or so distinct CDR3 sequences, with 50% to 65% found just once. Sequencing was carried out using blood. Source of these receptors: a man at least 80 years old in good health.

This clonotype has just one count. The chain links TRBV4-1 to TRBJ2-7; D is perhaps TRBD2 (5 bases). The V gene's germline CDR1 is MGHRA and CDR2 YSYEKL. The CDR3 is made up of 15 amino acids. V lost 4 bases, J lost 5 bases, and 18 bases lay in between. CDR3 in DNA: TGCGCCAGCAGCCGCATACGAGCGGCCTCTGACGAGCAGTACTTC. As protein: CASSRIRAASDEQYF.

The chain is built from TRBV11-3 and TRBJ2-1; 8 bases are shared with TRBD2. CDR1 SGHNT and CDR2 YENEEA come from the germline V gene. This CDR3 contains 13 residues. Trimming took 5 bases from V and 10 from J; bases not matched to a gene: 7. The CDR3 DNA follows: TGTGCCAGCAGCCCCCGGAGCGGGAGAGAGCAGTTCTTC. The encoded protein is CASSPRSGREQFF.

CDR3 loop: CASSEVLGEKLFF. The CDR3 DNA sequence: TGTGCCAGCAGTGAAGTCTTAGGTGAAAAACTGTTTTTT. This chain connects TRBV25-1 to TRBJ1-4, with D unclear. V dropped 2 bases and J dropped 7 bases, with 8 bases sitting between them. The CDR3 is made up of 13 amino acids. CDR1 MGHDK and CDR2 SYGVNS come from the germline V gene.

This clonotype was counted only a few times. The chain couples TRBV2 to TRBJ2-2; D call uncertain. Germline V lookup: CDR1 SNHLY, CDR2 FYNNEI. Trimming pared 4 bases from V and 1 base from J, leaving 4 bases between. CDR3 length: 13 residues. As DNA, the CDR3 is TGTGCCAGCAGTGTCCAGAACACCGGGGAGCTGTTTTTT. Translated: CASSVQNTGELFF.

This chain connects TRBV20-1 to TRBJ2-3, with 14 bases aligning to TRBD2. CDR1 is DFQATT and CDR2 is SNEGSKA in the germline V gene (reference sequence). Losses at the gene ends were 6 bases for V and 1 base for J; bases not matched to a gene: 15. There are 19 residues in the CDR3. In DNA form, the CDR3 reads TGCAGTGCGCTCACGGTCGGGGGACTAGCGGGAGAAGGCACAGATACGCAGTATTTT. Amino acids: CSALTVGGLAGEGTDTQYF.